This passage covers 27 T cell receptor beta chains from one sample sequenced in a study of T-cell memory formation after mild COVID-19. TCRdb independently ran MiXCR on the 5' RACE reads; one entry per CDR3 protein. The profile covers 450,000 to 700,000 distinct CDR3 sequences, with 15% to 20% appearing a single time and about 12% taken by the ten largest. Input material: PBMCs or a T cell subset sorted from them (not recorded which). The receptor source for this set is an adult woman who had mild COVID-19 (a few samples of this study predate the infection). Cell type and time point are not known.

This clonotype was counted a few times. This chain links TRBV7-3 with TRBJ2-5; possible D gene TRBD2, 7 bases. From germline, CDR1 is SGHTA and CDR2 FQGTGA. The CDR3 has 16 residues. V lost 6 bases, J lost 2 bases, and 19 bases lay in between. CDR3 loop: CASSPGEGGRQETQYF. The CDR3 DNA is TGTGCCAGCAGTCCAGGAGAGGGGGGGCGGCAAGAGACCCAGTACTTC. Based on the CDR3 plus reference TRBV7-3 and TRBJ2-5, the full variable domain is GAGVSQTPSNKVTEKGKYVELRCDPISGHTALYWYRQSLGQGPEFLIYFQGTGAADDSGLPNDRFFAVRPEGSVSTLKIQRTERGDSAVYLCASSPGEGGRQETQYFGPGTRLLVL.

Written as DNA, the CDR3 is TGCGCCAGCAGCTTGGACGGGCGCGGCGATGAGCAGTTCTTC. Encoded protein: CASSLDGRGDEQFF. V usage is TRBV5-1 and J usage is TRBJ2-1; D is undetermined. Per the germline V gene, CDR1 is SGHRS and CDR2 is YFSETQ. CDR3 length equals 14 residues. Deletions cut 0 bases from V and 8 bases from J, with 12 bases between.

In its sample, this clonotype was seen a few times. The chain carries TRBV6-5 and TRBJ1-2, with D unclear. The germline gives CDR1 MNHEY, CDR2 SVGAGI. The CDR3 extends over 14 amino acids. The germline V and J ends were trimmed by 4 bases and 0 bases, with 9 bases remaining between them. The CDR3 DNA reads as TGTGCCAGCAGTTCTAGGCTTCCTAACTATGGCTACACCTTC. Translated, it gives CASSSRLPNYGYTF.

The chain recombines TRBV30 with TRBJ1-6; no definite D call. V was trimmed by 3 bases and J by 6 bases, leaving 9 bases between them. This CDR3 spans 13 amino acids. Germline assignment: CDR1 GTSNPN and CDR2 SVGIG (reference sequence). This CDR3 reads CAWSGQVNSPLHF. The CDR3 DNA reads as TGTGCCTGGAGCGGGCAGGTTAATTCACCCCTCCACTTT.

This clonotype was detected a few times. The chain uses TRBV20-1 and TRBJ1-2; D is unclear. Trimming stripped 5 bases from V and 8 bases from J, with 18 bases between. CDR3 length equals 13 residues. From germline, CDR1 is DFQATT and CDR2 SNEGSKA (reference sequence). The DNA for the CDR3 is TGCAGTGCTTCAACACTTCCTGCGCGAGGCTACACCTTC. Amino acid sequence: CSASTLPARGYTF.

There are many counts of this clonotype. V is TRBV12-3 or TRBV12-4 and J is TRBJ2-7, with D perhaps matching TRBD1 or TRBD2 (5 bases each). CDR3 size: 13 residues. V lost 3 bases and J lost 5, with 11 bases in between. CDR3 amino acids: CASSFGRDHEQYF. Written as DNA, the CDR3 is TGTGCCAGCAGTTTTGGCAGGGACCACGAGCAGTACTTC.

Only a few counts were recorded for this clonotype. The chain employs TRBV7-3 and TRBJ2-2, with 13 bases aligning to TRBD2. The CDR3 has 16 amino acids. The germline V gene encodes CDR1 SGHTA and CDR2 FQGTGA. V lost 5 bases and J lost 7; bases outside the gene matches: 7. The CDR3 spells CASSPWGTSGIGELFF. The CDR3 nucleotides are TGTGCCAGCAGCCCCTGGGGGACTAGCGGGATCGGGGAGCTGTTTTTT.

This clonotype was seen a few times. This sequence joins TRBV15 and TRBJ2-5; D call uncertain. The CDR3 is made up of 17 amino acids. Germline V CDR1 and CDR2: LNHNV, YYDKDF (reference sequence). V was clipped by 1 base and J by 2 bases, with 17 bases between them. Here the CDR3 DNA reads TGTGCCACCAGCAGAGTAGAAGTAGGTAGCCGGCAAGAGACCCAGTACTTC. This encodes CATSRVEVGSRQETQYF. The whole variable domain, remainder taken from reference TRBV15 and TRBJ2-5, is DAMVIQNPRYQVTQFGKPVTLSCSQTLNHNVMYWYQQKSSQAPKLLFHYYDKDFNNEADTPDNFQSRRPNTSFCFLDIRSPGLGDTAMYLCATSRVEVGSRQETQYFGPGTRLLVL.

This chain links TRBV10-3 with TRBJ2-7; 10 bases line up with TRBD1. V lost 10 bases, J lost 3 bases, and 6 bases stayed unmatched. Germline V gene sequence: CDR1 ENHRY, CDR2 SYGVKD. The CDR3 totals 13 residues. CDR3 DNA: TGTGCCAGCCAGGGACAGGGGCGCTACGAGCAGTACTTC. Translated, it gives CASQGQGRYEQYF.

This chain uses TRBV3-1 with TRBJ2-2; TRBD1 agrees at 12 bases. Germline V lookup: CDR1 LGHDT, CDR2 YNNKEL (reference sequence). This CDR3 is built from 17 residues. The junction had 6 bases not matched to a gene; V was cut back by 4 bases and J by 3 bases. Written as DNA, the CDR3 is TGTGCCAGCAGCCGTGTGGGACAGGGGGCGGACACCGGGGAGCTGTTTTTT. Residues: CASSRVGQGADTGELFF.

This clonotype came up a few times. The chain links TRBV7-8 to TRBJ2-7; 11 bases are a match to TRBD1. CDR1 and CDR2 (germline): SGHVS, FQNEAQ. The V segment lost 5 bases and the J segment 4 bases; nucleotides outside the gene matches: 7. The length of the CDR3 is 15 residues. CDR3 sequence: CASSTDRGRSYEQYF. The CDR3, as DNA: TGTGCCAGCAGCACGGACAGGGGGCGATCGTACGAGCAGTACTTC.

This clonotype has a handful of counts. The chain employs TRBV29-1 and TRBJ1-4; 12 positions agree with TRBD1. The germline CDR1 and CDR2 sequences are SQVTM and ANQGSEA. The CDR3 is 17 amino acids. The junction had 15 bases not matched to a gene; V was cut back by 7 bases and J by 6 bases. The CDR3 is CSATIPGQGASDEKLFF. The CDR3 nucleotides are TGCAGCGCCACAATTCCGGGACAGGGGGCTTCTGATGAAAAACTGTTTTTT. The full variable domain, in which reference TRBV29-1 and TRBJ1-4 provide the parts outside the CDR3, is SAVISQKPSRDICQRGTSLTIQCQVDSQVTMMFWYRQQPGQSLTLIATANQGSEATYESGFVIDKFPISRPNLTFSTLTVSNMSPEDSSIYLCSATIPGQGASDEKLFFGSGTQLSVL.

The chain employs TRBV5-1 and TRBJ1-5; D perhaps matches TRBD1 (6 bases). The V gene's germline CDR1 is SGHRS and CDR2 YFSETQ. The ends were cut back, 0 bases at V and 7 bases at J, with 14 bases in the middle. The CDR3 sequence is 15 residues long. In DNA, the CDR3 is TGCGCCAGCAGCTTGGCCGGGGGGGGCGGCCAGCCCCAGCATTTT. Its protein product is CASSLAGGGGQPQHF.

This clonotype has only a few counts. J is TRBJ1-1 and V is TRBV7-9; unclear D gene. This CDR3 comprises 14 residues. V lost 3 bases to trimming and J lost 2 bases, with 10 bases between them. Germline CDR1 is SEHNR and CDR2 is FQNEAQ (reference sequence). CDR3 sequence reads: CASSFRGSNTEAFF. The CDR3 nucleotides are TGTGCCAGCAGCTTCCGAGGGTCCAACACTGAAGCTTTCTTT.

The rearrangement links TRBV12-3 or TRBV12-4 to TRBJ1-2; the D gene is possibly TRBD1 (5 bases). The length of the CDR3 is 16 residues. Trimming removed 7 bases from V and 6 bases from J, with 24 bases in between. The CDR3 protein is CASTHKGRVWLDGYTF. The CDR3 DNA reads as TGTGCCAGCACCCATAAGGGGAGGGTTTGGCTGGATGGCTACACCTTC.

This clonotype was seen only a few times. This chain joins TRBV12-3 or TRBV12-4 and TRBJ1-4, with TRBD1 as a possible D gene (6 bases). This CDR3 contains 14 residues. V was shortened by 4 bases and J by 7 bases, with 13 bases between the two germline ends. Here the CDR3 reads CASSSGGLIEKLFF. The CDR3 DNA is TGTGCCAGCAGTTCTGGGGGCCTGATTGAAAAACTGTTTTTT.

CDR3 residues: CASSSLASGSNEQFF. DNA for the CDR3: TGCGCCAGCAGCAGTCTGGCTAGCGGGAGTAATGAGCAGTTCTTC. The V gene is TRBV4-3, the J gene TRBJ2-1, with 10 bases lining up with TRBD2. Trimming removed 5 bases from V and 7 bases from J; junction bases left unmatched: 8. This CDR3 has 15 residues. Germline V CDR1 and CDR2: LGHNA, YSLEER.

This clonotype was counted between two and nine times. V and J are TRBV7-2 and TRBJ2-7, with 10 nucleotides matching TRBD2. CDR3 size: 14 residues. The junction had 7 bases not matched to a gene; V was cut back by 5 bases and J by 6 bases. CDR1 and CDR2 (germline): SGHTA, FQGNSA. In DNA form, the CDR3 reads TGTGCCAGCAGCCCAGAGCGGGAGGGCCGCGAGCAGTACTTC. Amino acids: CASSPEREGREQYF.

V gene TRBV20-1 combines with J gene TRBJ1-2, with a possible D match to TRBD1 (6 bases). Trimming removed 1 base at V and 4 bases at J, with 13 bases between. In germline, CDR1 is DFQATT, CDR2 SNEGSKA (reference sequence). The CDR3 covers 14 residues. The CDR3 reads CSARAYRVSYGYTF. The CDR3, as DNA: TGCAGTGCTAGAGCTTACAGGGTGAGCTATGGCTACACCTTC.

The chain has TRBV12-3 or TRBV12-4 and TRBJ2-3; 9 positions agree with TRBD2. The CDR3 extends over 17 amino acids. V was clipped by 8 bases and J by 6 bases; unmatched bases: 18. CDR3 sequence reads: CASSTSSSSSGTDTQYF. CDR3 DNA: TGTGCCAGCTCGACCTCTTCCTCGTCTAGCGGGACCGATACGCAGTATTTT.

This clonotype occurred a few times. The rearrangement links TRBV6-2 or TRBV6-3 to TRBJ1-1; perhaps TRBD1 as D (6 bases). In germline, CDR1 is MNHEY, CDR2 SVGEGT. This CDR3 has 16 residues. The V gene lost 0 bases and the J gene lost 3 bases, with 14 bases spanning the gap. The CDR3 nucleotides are TGTGCCAGCAGTTACTCGGGACTTCCAGGGGACACTGAAGCTTTCTTT. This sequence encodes CASSYSGLPGDTEAFF.

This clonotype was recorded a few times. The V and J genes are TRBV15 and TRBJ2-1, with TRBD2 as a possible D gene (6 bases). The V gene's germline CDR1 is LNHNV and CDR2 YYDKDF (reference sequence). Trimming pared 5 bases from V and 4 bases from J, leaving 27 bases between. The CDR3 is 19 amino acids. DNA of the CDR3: TGTGCCACCAGCCCTCACAAGGGCTTAAGCGGACGGGGGTACAATGAGCAGTTCTTC. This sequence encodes CATSPHKGLSGRGYNEQFF.

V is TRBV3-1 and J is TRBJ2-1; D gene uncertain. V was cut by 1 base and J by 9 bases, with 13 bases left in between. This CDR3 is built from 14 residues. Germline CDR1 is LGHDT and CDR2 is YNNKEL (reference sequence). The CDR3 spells CASSQGTGRAEQFF. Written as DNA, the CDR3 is TGTGCCAGCAGCCAAGGGACCGGACGGGCTGAGCAGTTCTTC.

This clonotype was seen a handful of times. The CDR3 DNA is TGTGCCAGCAGACCATCGGGACAGGGGGCGTCCGGGGAGCTGTTTTTT. Translation gives CASRPSGQGASGELFF. The chain couples TRBV5-4 to TRBJ2-2; 12 bases agree with TRBD1. V shed 5 bases and J 6 bases; nucleotides not matched to a gene: 8. Germline V CDR1 and CDR2: SGHNT, YYREEE (reference sequence). CDR3 length: 16 amino acids.

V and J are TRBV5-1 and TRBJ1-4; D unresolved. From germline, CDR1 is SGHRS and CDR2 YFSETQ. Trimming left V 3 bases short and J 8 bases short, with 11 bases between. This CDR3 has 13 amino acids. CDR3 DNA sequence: TGCGCCAGCAGCTCCAAGATGTCGGAAAAACTGTTTTTT. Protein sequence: CASSSKMSEKLFF.

CDR3 in DNA: TGTGCCAGCAGCTTTAGCGGGAGGGCCCTAAACTTGGCCCAGTACTTC. Residues: CASSFSGRALNLAQYF. The chain carries TRBV7-2 and TRBJ2-5; 11 bases match TRBD2. In germline, CDR1 is SGHTA, CDR2 FQGNSA. V shed 3 bases, J shed 9 bases, and the junction held 12 bases outside the gene matches. This CDR3 has 16 amino acids. The full variable domain, completed using reference TRBV7-2 and TRBJ2-5, is GAGVSQSPSNKVTEKGKDVELRCDPISGHTALYWYRQSLGQGLEFLIYFQGNSAPDKSGLPSDRFSAERTGGSVSTLTIQRTQQEDSAVYLCASSFSGRALNLAQYFGPGTRLLVL.

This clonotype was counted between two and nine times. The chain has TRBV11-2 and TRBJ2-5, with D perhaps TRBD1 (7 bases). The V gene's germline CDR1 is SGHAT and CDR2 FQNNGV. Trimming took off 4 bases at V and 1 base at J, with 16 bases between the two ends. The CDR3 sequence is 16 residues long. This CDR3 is CASSSARGTAQETQYF. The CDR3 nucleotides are TGTGCCAGCAGCTCCGCACGCGGGACAGCCCAAGAGACCCAGTACTTC.